This T cell receptor beta chain was identified in a study of regulatory T cells in long-lasting Graves disease. Study results and limitations: Sharing of public clonotypes was greater in persistent patients (roughly 2,900) than in new patients (roughly 880).

At least ten counts were recorded for this clonotype. As yet, its antigen is unknown. In building TCR beta libraries, iRepertoire HTBI primers were used together with Arm-PCR of CDR3 regions. In the authors' workflow: The samples yielded fewer than 75 TRBV and roughly 15 TRBJ segments. From the multiplex PCR reads, TCRdb called clonotypes with MiXCR, one entry per CDR3 protein. It is TCRdb's table, rather than the study itself, that gives the V and J calls and clone size. The sample carries roughly 500,000 distinct CDR3 sequences, roughly 20% recorded once. The time point denotes: persistent/refractory GD, antithyroid drugs over 5 years with positive TRAb. PBMC-derived RNA was used for the TCR library. A blood draw put around 9 milliliters of peripheral blood into EDTA tubes. CDR1 is SQVTM and CDR2 is ANQGSEA in the germline V gene. The CDR3 is 13 amino acids. V was pared by 3 bases and J by 4 bases, with 12 bases between.

This chain connects TRBV29-1 to TRBJ1-2; D is possibly TRBD1 (5 bases). The sequence came from a female donor with Graves disease. The source material was peripheral blood mononuclear cells (PBMCs), sampled when the disease was refractory, from a patient treated with antithyroid drugs. DNA for the CDR3: TGCAGCGTTGATGGGGGTTCTCGCTATGGCTACACCTTC. This sequence encodes CSVDGGSRYGYTF.